The entry below describes one T cell receptor beta chain. Its recognized antigen is unknown. The sample holds no much larger clone one base away, and base qualities are not on file. Participants in the prospective study were enrolled through a virtual design, were aged roughly 18 to 100 years, and lived in 24 United States geographic areas. In the prospective study, participants were assigned to cohorts based on the clinical history participants reported in a screening survey and a study questionnaire. Recovered participants in ImmuneRACE Cohort 3 were defined by two consecutive negative NP/OP PCR tests, clearance by a healthcare professional, or resolution of symptoms. Each participant in the prospective study had whole blood, serum and a nasopharyngeal or oropharyngeal swab collected by mobile phlebotomists. Prospective study participants could optionally give additional blood draws and questionnaires over an approximately 2-month period. Before DNA extraction, prospective study blood samples were shipped either frozen or at room temperature.

TCRbeta CDR3 regions were amplified from genomic DNA using the immunoSEQ Assay, a bias-controlled multiplex PCR. The source study handled its data this way. The number of nucleated cells in each sample was estimated from the amplification of reference gene primers within the assay. To quantify the absolute abundance of each unique TCRbeta CDR3 rearrangement, sequence reads were collapsed and filtered. Productive Simpson clonality was computed per sample as the square root of Simpson's diversity index over productive rearrangements. TCRdb carries this immuneACCESS record with in-frame sequences only. Its versions omit some clonotypes, under half of them owing to an unresolved V gene in the studies checked, with the rest unexplained. That table furnishes V, J and clone size, whereas the DNA furnished D and trimming. Present in this sample are under 300,000 clones, about nine tenths of which were seen just once. The ten largest clones take up 15% to 18% of the sample.

From its cysteine to its phenylalanine, the CDR3 spans 15 amino acids. Only the CDR3 region is kept as DNA, spanning 45 bases read in frame from base 1. The germline V gene (reference sequence) yields LNHDA for CDR1 and SQIVND for CDR2. The V end loses 3 bases and the J end loses 5 bases, and a stretch of 16 bases separates them. The data stem from a study of blood T cell repertoires in COVID-19 (dated by TCRdb to 2018 to 2021). Describing the broader study: Collaborator samples came from the United States, Italy and Spain and covered acute and convalescent phases of COVID-19. The prospective study material was composed of cDNA or gDNA derived from T cells, B-cell-depleted T cells, or PBMCs. The dataset comprised deeply sampled blood TCRbeta repertoires from subjects exposed to, actively infected with, or recovered from COVID-19. A freely available public database, intended as a resource for researchers studying the immune response to SARS-CoV-2, is where the repertoires were released. The samples were drawn from the first 160 participants of the ongoing ImmuneRACE study and from 1,254 subjects provided by 6 global collaborators. A de-identified subject ID, COVID-19 status, age in years and sex were almost always included in the sample metadata. HLA class I and class II types, where available, came from metadata supplied by the sample provider rather than from assay-based typing. What the work shows at the level of the full study, not this receptor alone: The amount of clinical and demographic metadata varied by source and participant and was provided uncurated.

The sequence is built from TRBV19 and TRBJ2-5, and TRBD1 may be the D gene, going by 5 matching bases. This TCR came from a man aged 18 to 30 who had recovered from COVID-19. The sequenced sample was PBMCs or T cells enriched from blood (not recorded which). The CDR3 protein is CASSIGVKGYETQYF. The nucleotides read TGTGCCAGTAGTATCGGTGTTAAGGGGTACGAGACCCAGTACTTC.